One and the same sample provided the 10 T cell receptor beta chains below, sequenced in a study of regulatory T cells in long-lasting Graves disease (dated by TCRdb to about 2021). The time point label on this specimen signifies: persistent/refractory GD, antithyroid drugs over 5 years with positive TRAb. RNA was extracted from PBMCs in TRIzol for both TCR sequencing and RNA sequencing. The protocol used for the library was multiplex PCR. The sample was run on an Illumina HiSeq 4000. CDR3 regions were amplified by Arm-PCR with iRepertoire HTBI primers to construct TCR beta libraries. The public reads were run again by TCRdb, first through fastp at Q25 and then through MiXCR, and only productive beta chains were kept. Records with the same CDR3 protein are collapsed into one entry carrying the most frequent genes and DNA. The sample table contains around 460,000 distinct CDR3 sequences; only one count was recorded for about 22% of them. Roughly 7% of the sample lies in the top ten.

Specimen: peripheral blood mononuclear cells (PBMCs), collected when the disease was refractory, from a patient treated with antithyroid drugs. These receptors were obtained from a female donor with Graves disease.

The V gene is TRBV28, the J gene TRBJ1-3; D not certain. The CDR3 is 16 residues long. The V end lost 2 bases, the J end lost 0 bases, and 11 bases lay between the germline ends. Looked up from germline, CDR1 is MDHEN and CDR2 is SYDVKM. The CDR3 region has the DNA TGTGCCAGCAGTTTAAAGTCCCGATACTCTGGAAACACCATATATTTT. It translates to CASSLKSRYSGNTIYF.

The chain recombines TRBV7-9 with TRBJ2-2, with D possibly TRBD1 on 7 matching bases. Germline V gene sequence: CDR1 SEHNR, CDR2 FQNEAQ (reference sequence). CDR3 size: 16 residues. V lost 5 bases and J lost 3, with 16 bases in between. The CDR3 sequence: CASSPQGDSYTGELFF. CDR3 coding DNA: TGTGCCAGCAGCCCCCAGGGGGACTCGTACACCGGGGAGCTGTTTTTT.

Details on this clonotype: A far larger clone is off by one base, so a read error is likely. The rearrangement joins TRBV20-1 to TRBJ1-2, with no clear D. V was shortened by 0 bases and J by 6 bases, with 2 bases between the two germline ends. Germline CDR1 is DFQATT and CDR2 is SNEGSKA (reference sequence). The CDR3 length is 10 residues. As DNA, the CDR3 is TGCAGTGCTAGAGACGATGGCTACACCTTC. Translation: CSARDDGYTF.

The table lists this clonotype with many counts. CDR3: CASSLEVMGTGNYEQYF. Here the CDR3 DNA reads TGTGCCAGCAGCTTAGAGGTCATGGGGACAGGGAACTACGAGCAGTACTTC. This chain connects TRBV11-2 to TRBJ2-7, with 9 nucleotides matching TRBD1. The CDR3 has 17 residues. V was clipped by 0 bases and J by 3 bases; unmatched bases: 9. Germline CDR1 reads SGHAT; CDR2 reads FQNNGV.

This clonotype has just a few counts. This chain connects TRBV27 to TRBJ2-7; the D is unclear. This CDR3 spans 12 amino acids. The germline V gene has CDR1 MNHEY and CDR2 SMNVEV (reference sequence). Trimming removed 8 bases at V and 2 bases at J, with 10 bases between. CDR3 region: CASGVIPYEQYF. For the CDR3, the DNA is TGTGCCAGCGGGGTTATTCCCTACGAGCAGTACTTC.

The CDR3 DNA follows: TGTGCCACCAGTCTCATAAGAGGACGAAACTATGGCTACACCTTC. This codes for CATSLIRGRNYGYTF. The chain uses TRBV24-1 and TRBJ1-2, with D unclear. Germline V gene sequence: CDR1 KGHDR, CDR2 SFDVKD. This CDR3 has 15 amino acids. The V end lost 6 bases, the J end lost 2 bases, and 15 bases lay between the germline ends.

This clonotype was picked up many times. The chain recombines TRBV7-2 with TRBJ1-1; TRBD1 agrees at 11 bases. Germline CDR1 is SGHTA and CDR2 is FQGNSA. The CDR3 sequence is 13 residues long. Losses at the gene ends were 5 bases for V and 6 bases for J; bases not matched to a gene: 2. CDR3: CASSMGQGAEAFF. The CDR3 coding sequence is TGTGCCAGCAGCATGGGACAGGGGGCTGAAGCTTTCTTT.

This clonotype was found a few times. DNA of the CDR3: TGTGCCAGCAGCTTAAGGACAGCCCAGGACGAGACCCAGTACTTC. Encoded protein: CASSLRTAQDETQYF. This chain links TRBV7-9 with TRBJ2-5; D may be TRBD1 (6 bases). Trimming left V 2 bases short and J 5 bases short, with 15 bases between. The CDR3 spans 15 residues. CDR1 and CDR2 (germline): SEHNR, FQNEAQ (reference sequence).

Notes on this clonotype: This may stem from a read error, because a much larger clone lies one nucleotide away. The CDR3 bases are TGTGCCGGCAGTCCTATCCCTGGGCCCCAAGAGACCCAGTACTTC. The encoded protein is CAGSPIPGPQETQYF. V and J are TRBV27 and TRBJ2-5; D gene ambiguous. The germline V gene encodes CDR1 MNHEY and CDR2 SMNVEV (reference sequence). The CDR3 is 15 residues long.

This clonotype was recorded many times. This chain uses TRBV15 with TRBJ2-5; D is tentatively TRBD1 or TRBD2 (5 bases each). Germline CDR1 and CDR2: LNHNV and YYDKDF (reference sequence). V lost 5 bases and J 7 bases, leaving 5 bases between the germline ends. The CDR3 runs to 10 residues. DNA for the CDR3: TGTGCCACCAGCGGGGGGACCCAGTACTTC. Its translation is CATSGGTQYF.